This T cell receptor beta chain originates from a study of T cells in localized non-small cell lung cancer. Turning to this clone: Its specificity is unknown.

Study results and limitations: Longer overall survival was linked to higher blood T cell density. Uninvolved adjacent lung had the highest recorded T cell clonality, with tumor below it.

The V gene end was trimmed by 4 bases and the J gene end by 5 bases; junction bases not matched to a gene: 9. This CDR3 region has 14 residues. Germline values: CDR1 SGHKS, CDR2 YYEKEE (reference sequence). Method: immunoSEQ multiplex PCR; TCRdb's copy keeps in-frame clones and lacks some. Among roughly 38,000 clones, approximately 88% were seen once, and the ten largest hold roughly 2.5%. The sequence was collected from a woman aged 35-70 years with stage I lung adenocarcinoma. Sequenced material: peripheral blood, taken before any cancer treatment. The chain combines TRBV5-5 with TRBJ2-7; 7 positions match TRBD1. The CDR3 sequence is CASSRRQGTHEQYF. The CDR3 nucleotides read TGTGCCAGCAGCCGGAGACAGGGTACCCACGAGCAGTACTTC.